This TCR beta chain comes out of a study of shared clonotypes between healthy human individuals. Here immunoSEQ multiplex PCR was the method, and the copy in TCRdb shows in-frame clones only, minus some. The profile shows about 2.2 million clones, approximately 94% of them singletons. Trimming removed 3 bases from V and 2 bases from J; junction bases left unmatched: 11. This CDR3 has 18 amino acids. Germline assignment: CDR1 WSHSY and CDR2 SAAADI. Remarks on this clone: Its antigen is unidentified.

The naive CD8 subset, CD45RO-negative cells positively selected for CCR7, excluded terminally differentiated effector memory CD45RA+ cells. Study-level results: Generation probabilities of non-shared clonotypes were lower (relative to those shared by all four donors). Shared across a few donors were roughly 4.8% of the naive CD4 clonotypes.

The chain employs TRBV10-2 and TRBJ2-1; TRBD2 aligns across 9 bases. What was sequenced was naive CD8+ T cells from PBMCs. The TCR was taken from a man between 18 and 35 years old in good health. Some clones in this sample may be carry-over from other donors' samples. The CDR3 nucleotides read TGCGCCAGCAGTGATTGGGAAATGACTAGCGGTCCCTACAATGAGCAGTTCTTC. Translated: CASSDWEMTSGPYNEQFF.